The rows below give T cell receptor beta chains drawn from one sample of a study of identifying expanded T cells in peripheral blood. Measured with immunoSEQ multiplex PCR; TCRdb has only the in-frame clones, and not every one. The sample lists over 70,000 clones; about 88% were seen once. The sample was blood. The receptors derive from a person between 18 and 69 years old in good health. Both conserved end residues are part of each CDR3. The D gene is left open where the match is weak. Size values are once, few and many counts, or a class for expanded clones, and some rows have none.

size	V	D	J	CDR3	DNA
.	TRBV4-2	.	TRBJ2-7	CASSQGPGDLYEQYF	TGTGCCAGCAGCCAAGGCCCGGGGGACCTTTACGAGCAGTACTTC
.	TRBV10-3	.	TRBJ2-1	CAISGTVAAYNEQFF	TGTGCCATCAGTGGGACCGTTGCCGCCTACAATGAGCAGTTCTTC
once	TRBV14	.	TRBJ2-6	CASSQDYLTGSPSGANVLTF	TGTGCCAGCAGCCAAGATTATCTCACAGGTTCCCCCTCTGGGGCCAACGTCCTGACTTTC
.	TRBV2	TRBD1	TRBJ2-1	CASSRDRDVDEQFF	TGTGCCAGCAGCCGGGACAGGGATGTCGATGAGCAGTTCTTC
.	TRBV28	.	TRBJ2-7	CASSSLREQYF	TGTGCCAGCAGTTCGTTGCGCGAGCAGTACTTC
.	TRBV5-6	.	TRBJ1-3	CASSFGSRDTIYF	TGTGCCAGCAGCTTTGGGTCTCGGGACACCATATATTTT
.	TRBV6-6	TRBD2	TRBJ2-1	CASSIGGSSYNEQFF	TGTGCCAGCAGCATCGGGGGGAGCTCCTACAATGAGCAGTTCTTC
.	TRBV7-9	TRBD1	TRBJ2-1	CASSLDPGQGAGEQFF	TGTGCCAGCAGCTTAGATCCGGGACAGGGGGCCGGTGAGCAGTTCTTC
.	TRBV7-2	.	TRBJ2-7	CASSLFGYEQYF	TGTGCCAGCAGCTTATTCGGCTACGAGCAGTACTTC
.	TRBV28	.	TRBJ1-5	CTKGRNQPQHF	TGTACTAAGGGACGCAATCAGCCCCAGCATTTT